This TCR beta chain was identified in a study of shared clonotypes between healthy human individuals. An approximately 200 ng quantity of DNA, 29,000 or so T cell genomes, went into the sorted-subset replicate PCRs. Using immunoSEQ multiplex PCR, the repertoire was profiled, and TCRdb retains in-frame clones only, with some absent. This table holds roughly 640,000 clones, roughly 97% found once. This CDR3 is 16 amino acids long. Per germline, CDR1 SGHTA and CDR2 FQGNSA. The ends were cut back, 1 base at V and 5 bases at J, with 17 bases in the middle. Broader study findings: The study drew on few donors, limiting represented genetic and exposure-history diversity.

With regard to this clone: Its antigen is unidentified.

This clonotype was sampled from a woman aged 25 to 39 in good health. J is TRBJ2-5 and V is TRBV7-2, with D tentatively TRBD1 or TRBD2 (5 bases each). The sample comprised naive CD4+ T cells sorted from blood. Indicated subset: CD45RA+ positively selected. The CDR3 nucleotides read TGTGCCAGCAGCTTAGTTGGGACCCCAAGGTTGGAGACCCAGTACTTC. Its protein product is CASSLVGTPRLETQYF.